This T cell receptor beta chain is drawn from a study of shared clonotypes between healthy human individuals. A remark on this clone: As yet, its antigen is unknown.

Method: immunoSEQ multiplex PCR; TCRdb's copy keeps in-frame clones and lacks some. The table lists millions of clones, over 85% of them singletons. Germline CDR1 reads SQVTM; CDR2 reads ANQGSEA. The V end was cut by 6 bases, the J end by 0 bases, with 11 bases between. This CDR3 has 13 residues. Whole-study findings and limits: Sampling covered blood only; tissue repertoires likely differ.

The sequence derives from a man aged 18 to 30 in good health. The sequencing sample was made of naive CD4+ T cells sorted from blood. Subset defined: CD45RA+ positively selected. The chain links TRBV29-1 to TRBJ1-1; D not resolved. The CDR3 reads CSVVDVMNTEAFF. In DNA form, the CDR3 reads TGCAGCGTGGTTGACGTAATGAACACTGAAGCTTTCTTT.